Listed below are T cell receptor beta chains from one sample, sequenced in a study of T cells in tuberculosis. Some clones are missing from TCRdb's copy, which holds only in-frame ones; the method was immunoSEQ multiplex PCR. Among under 40,000 clones listed, roughly 95% were seen once. Sequences were derived from PBMCs, sampled at tuberculosis diagnosis. These receptors all stem from an adult with tuberculosis. CDR3s include the opening cysteine and the closing phenylalanine or tryptophan. A D gene is named only where the DNA matches it firmly. Size tells how often a clone was seen (once, few, many) or the class of an expanded clone, and some rows leave it out.

j_call d_call v_call clone_size cdr3_aa cdr3_nt
TRBJ1-1 TRBD1 TRBV4-1 NA CASSHLSGDRAAEAFF TGCGCCAGCAGCCACCTAAGCGGGGACAGGGCGGCTGAAGCTTTCTTT
TRBJ2-3 TRBD2 TRBV5-1 NA CASSLGTSGGVSNTQYF TGCGCCAGCAGCTTGGGGACTAGCGGGGGGGTCTCAAATACGCAGTATTTT
TRBJ2-7 NA TRBV7-3 NA CASSSNNRERRHEQYF TGTGCCAGCAGCTCAAATAACAGGGAACGAAGGCACGAGCAGTACTTC
TRBJ1-3 TRBD1 TRBV5-6 NA CASSQDRGDTIYF TGTGCCAGCAGCCAAGACAGGGGTGACACCATATATTTT
TRBJ2-3 TRBD2 TRBV11-3 NA CASSPNRLAGRSTDTQYF TGTGCCAGCAGCCCGAACCGACTAGCGGGGAGATCCACAGATACGCAGTATTTT
TRBJ2-3 NA TRBV2 NA CASSEDFSVKYF TGTGCCAGCAGTGAAGATTTCAGCGTAAAGTATTTT
TRBJ1-2 TRBD1 TRBV28 NA CASTKPGQANYGYTF TGTGCCAGCACCAAACCGGGACAGGCGAACTATGGCTACACCTTC
TRBJ2-2 NA TRBV6-5 NA CASSYSRDGELFF TGTGCCAGCAGTTACTCGAGGGACGGGGAGCTGTTTTTT
TRBJ2-6 NA TRBV7-3 NA CASSLQGTGANVLTF TGTGCCAGCAGCTTACAGGGCACCGGGGCCAACGTCCTGACTTTC
TRBJ1-6 NA TRBV6-1 NA CASSTVLDSPLHF TGTGCCAGCAGTACCGTCCTAGATTCACCCCTCCACTTT
TRBJ1-5 NA TRBV19 NA CASKYGSLNQPQHF TGTGCCAGTAAATACGGGAGCCTCAATCAGCCCCAGCATTTT
TRBJ2-1 NA TRBV4-1 NA CASSQANLVGSGYNEQFF TGCGCCAGCAGCCAAGCGAACCTGGTCGGATCGGGGTACAATGAGCAGTTCTTC
TRBJ1-2 TRBD1 TRBV18 NA CASSPLQGVGGYTF TGTGCCAGCTCACCCCTCCAGGGGGTAGGCGGCTACACCTTC
TRBJ1-2 TRBD1 TRBV9 NA CASSSRDRANYGYTF TGTGCCAGCAGCTCCCGGGACAGGGCTAACTATGGCTACACCTTC
TRBJ1-2 NA TRBV9 NA CASSVGRGYYGYTF TGTGCCAGCAGCGTAGGGCGAGGGTACTATGGCTACACCTTC
TRBJ2-4 TRBD1 TRBV11-3 medium-sized CASSLDSGQLINIQYF TGTGCCAGCAGCTTAGACTCGGGACAGCTGATAAACATTCAGTACTTC
TRBJ2-7 NA TRBV5-6 NA CASSLTRQGGEQYF TGTGCCAGCAGCTTAACTCGGCAGGGTGGAGAGCAGTACTTC
TRBJ2-5 NA TRBV4-3 NA CASSPSSFPGETQYF TGCGCCAGCAGCCCCAGTTCGTTCCCGGGAGAGACCCAGTACTTC
TRBJ1-1 NA TRBV27 NA CASSFHLSTEAFF TGTGCCAGCAGTTTTCACCTCAGCACTGAAGCTTTCTTT
TRBJ2-1 TRBD1 TRBV18 NA CASSSTGNEQFF TGTGCCAGCTCGTCGACAGGGAATGAGCAGTTCTTC
TRBJ2-5 TRBD1 TRBV30 NA CAWVGQGRQTQYF TGTGCCTGGGTTGGACAGGGGAGACAGACCCAGTACTTC
TRBJ1-2 TRBD1 TRBV27 NA CASSSLGQGVYGYTF TGTGCCAGCAGTTCCTTGGGACAGGGGGTCTATGGCTACACCTTC
TRBJ1-2 NA TRBV5-6 NA CASSLNLGNLYGYTF TGTGCCAGCAGCTTGAACCTCGGGAATCTCTATGGCTACACCTTC
TRBJ1-5 NA TRBV2 NA CASRGRTSNQPQHF TGTGCCAGCAGGGGCCGGACAAGTAATCAGCCCCAGCATTTT
TRBJ2-7 NA TRBV30 NA CAWSSRGGEQYF TGTGCCTGGAGTTCGCGGGGTGGCGAGCAGTACTTC
TRBJ1-5 TRBD1 TRBV6-1 NA CATCPGGAGNQPQHF TGTGCCACCTGCCCAGGGGGCGCGGGCAATCAGCCCCAGCATTTT
TRBJ1-1 NA TRBV5-1 once CASRYQENTEAFF TGCGCCAGCAGATATCAGGAAAACACTGAAGCTTTCTTT
TRBJ1-3 NA TRBV7-8 once CASSPRPGGRGNTIYF TGTGCCAGCAGCCCGCGGCCCGGGGGAAGAGGGAACACCATATATTTT
TRBJ1-6 TRBD1 TRBV11-3 NA CASSFDRGVDSPLHF TGTGCCAGCAGCTTCGACAGGGGAGTTGATTCACCCCTCCACTTT
TRBJ1-2 TRBD1 TRBV6-6 NA CASGDRVLLSGYTF TGTGCCTCCGGAGACAGGGTCTTGTTGAGTGGCTACACCTTC
TRBJ2-4 NA TRBV7-2 NA CASSLGGLAPNIQYF TGTGCCAGCAGCTTAGGGGGTCTAGCTCCGAACATTCAGTACTTC
TRBJ1-6 NA TRBV27 once CASSLIQGSPLHF TGTGCCAGCAGTTTAATCCAGGGATCACCCCTCCACTTT
TRBJ2-3 TRBD1 TRBV28 NA CASSLWVGTGARDTQYF TGTGCCAGCAGTTTATGGGTCGGGACAGGGGCCCGAGATACGCAGTATTTT
TRBJ1-1 NA TRBV15 NA CATSIGVNTEAFF TGTGCCACCAGCATTGGAGTGAACACTGAAGCTTTCTTT
TRBJ2-7 NA TRBV6-1 NA CASSGTGLRYEQYF TGTGCCAGCAGTGGAACAGGGTTAAGGTACGAGCAGTACTTC
TRBJ2-7 NA TRBV9 NA CASSPHRSYEQYF TGTGCCAGCAGCCCCCATCGGTCCTACGAGCAGTACTTC
TRBJ2-7 NA TRBV7-2 NA CASSQGVGSPYEQYF TGTGCCAGCAGCCAAGGCGTAGGGAGCCCCTACGAGCAGTACTTC
TRBJ2-5 TRBD1 TRBV11-3 NA CASSRDSQETQYF TGTGCCAGCAGCAGGGACAGCCAAGAGACCCAGTACTTC
TRBJ2-3 TRBD1 TRBV29-1 NA CSVEDPAGGLAWLSTDTQYF TGCAGCGTTGAAGATCCGGCAGGGGGCCTCGCTTGGCTAAGCACAGATACGCAGTATTTT
TRBJ1-2 TRBD1 TRBV30 NA CAGGQGGNYGYTF TGTGCCGGTGGACAGGGGGGAAACTATGGCTACACCTTC
TRBJ1-3 NA TRBV28 NA CASIPTGLMRNTIYF TGTGCCAGCATTCCTACGGGACTAATGAGAAACACCATATATTTT
TRBJ2-5 NA TRBV5-6 NA CASSLGNPGETQYF TGTGCCAGCAGCCTCGGGAACCCGGGGGAGACCCAGTACTTC
TRBJ1-2 NA TRBV29-1 once CSAGEGGYGYTF TGCAGCGCTGGGGAAGGGGGCTATGGCTACACCTTC
TRBJ2-1 NA TRBV4-3 NA CASSQYSGSYNEQFF TGCGCCAGCAGCCAGTACTCGGGCTCCTACAATGAGCAGTTCTTC
TRBJ2-5 TRBD2 TRBV30 once CAWSPRAGRETQYF TGTGCCTGGAGCCCGCGAGCGGGGCGGGAGACCCAGTACTTC
TRBJ1-2 NA TRBV5-1 NA CASSSDSPPRYGYTF TGCGCCAGCAGCTCAGACAGCCCACCAAGGTATGGCTACACCTTC
TRBJ2-5 TRBD2 TRBV5-6 NA CASSRGGTGEETQYF TGTGCCAGCAGCCGGGGGGGTACGGGTGAAGAGACCCAGTACTTC
TRBJ2-2 NA TRBV7-2 NA CASSQVGDGELFF TGTGCCAGCAGCCAAGTCGGGGACGGGGAGCTGTTTTTT
TRBJ2-3 NA TRBV19 NA CASSPGHNTDTQYF TGTGCCAGTTCCCCGGGACACAACACAGATACGCAGTATTTT
TRBJ2-1 TRBD2 TRBV11-2 once CASSLGTSFGEQFF TGTGCCAGCAGCTTAGGGACTAGCTTTGGTGAGCAGTTCTTC
TRBJ1-6 TRBD1 TRBV6-1 NA CATSGTGGLSPLHF TGTGCCACTTCCGGGACAGGGGGATTATCACCCCTCCACTTT